This is a list of T cell receptor beta chains from one sample in a study of OX40 agonist ivuxolimab in advanced cancers. The method was immunoSEQ multiplex PCR; TCRdb's version includes in-frame clones alone and lacks a portion of them. The sample lists roughly 100,000 clones, about 85% occurring once. This sample comprised CD4+ or CD8+ T cells sorted from blood, obtained in a trial of the OX40 agonist ivuxolimab. The receptors here all came from an adult with an advanced solid tumor such as melanoma, head and neck, liver or kidney cancer. CDR3s include the opening cysteine and the closing phenylalanine or tryptophan. D genes are given only for firm matches. Expanded clones are given a class, and other clones once, few, many or no size at all.

clone size: -
J gene: TRBJ1-1
D gene: TRBD1
V gene: TRBV6-1
CDR3 DNA: TGTGCCAGCACCCTAGACAGGGCGAACACTGAAGCTTTCTTT
CDR3 protein: CASTLDRANTEAFF

clone size: once
J gene: TRBJ1-5
D gene: TRBD1
V gene: TRBV28
CDR3 DNA: TGTGCCAGCAGTACGCCCAGGGGGCAAGGGGGCAATCAGCCCCAGCATTTT
CDR3 protein: CASSTPRGQGGNQPQHF

clone size: -
J gene: TRBJ1-2
D gene: -
V gene: TRBV9
CDR3 DNA: TGTGCCAGCAGCGTAGCTTCGGAGGGTTACTTCCCCTACATCTTC
CDR3 protein: CASSVASEGYFPYIF

clone size: -
J gene: TRBJ1-5
D gene: TRBD1
V gene: TRBV19
CDR3 DNA: TGTGCCAGTAAACAGGCTGACAGGGTTCAGCCCCAGCATTTT
CDR3 protein: CASKQADRVQPQHF

clone size: -
J gene: TRBJ2-1
D gene: TRBD1
V gene: TRBV5-1
CDR3 DNA: TGCGCCAGCAACCCGGGACAGGGGGTAGTCAATGAGCAGTTCTTC
CDR3 protein: CASNPGQGVVNEQFF

clone size: -
J gene: TRBJ2-3
D gene: TRBD2
V gene: TRBV5-6
CDR3 DNA: TGTGCCAGCAGCTTGGGACTAGCGGGGGGCATATCTAGCACAGATACGCAGTATTTT
CDR3 protein: CASSLGLAGGISSTDTQYF

clone size: -
J gene: TRBJ2-1
D gene: -
V gene: TRBV5-6
CDR3 DNA: TGTGCCAGCAGCTTCGGGACCCCGGCGAGAGGTGAGCAGTTCTTC
CDR3 protein: CASSFGTPARGEQFF

clone size: few
J gene: TRBJ1-6
D gene: -
V gene: TRBV28
CDR3 DNA: TGTGCCAGCACAGGCCGAGATTCACCCCTCCACTTT
CDR3 protein: CASTGRDSPLHF

clone size: once
J gene: TRBJ2-7
D gene: -
V gene: TRBV27
CDR3 DNA: TGTGCCAGCACCCCCAGGGGCGGTAGGACCTACGAGCAGTACTTC
CDR3 protein: CASTPRGGRTYEQYF

clone size: -
J gene: TRBJ1-5
D gene: TRBD1
V gene: TRBV6-4
CDR3 DNA: TGTGCCAGCAGTGCTGACAGGGCAGGCGATCAGCCCCAGCATTTT
CDR3 protein: CASSADRAGDQPQHF

clone size: -
J gene: TRBJ1-2
D gene: -
V gene: TRBV2
CDR3 DNA: TGTGCCAGCAGTGAAAAGGGGGGAGGGTATGGCTACACCTTC
CDR3 protein: CASSEKGGGYGYTF